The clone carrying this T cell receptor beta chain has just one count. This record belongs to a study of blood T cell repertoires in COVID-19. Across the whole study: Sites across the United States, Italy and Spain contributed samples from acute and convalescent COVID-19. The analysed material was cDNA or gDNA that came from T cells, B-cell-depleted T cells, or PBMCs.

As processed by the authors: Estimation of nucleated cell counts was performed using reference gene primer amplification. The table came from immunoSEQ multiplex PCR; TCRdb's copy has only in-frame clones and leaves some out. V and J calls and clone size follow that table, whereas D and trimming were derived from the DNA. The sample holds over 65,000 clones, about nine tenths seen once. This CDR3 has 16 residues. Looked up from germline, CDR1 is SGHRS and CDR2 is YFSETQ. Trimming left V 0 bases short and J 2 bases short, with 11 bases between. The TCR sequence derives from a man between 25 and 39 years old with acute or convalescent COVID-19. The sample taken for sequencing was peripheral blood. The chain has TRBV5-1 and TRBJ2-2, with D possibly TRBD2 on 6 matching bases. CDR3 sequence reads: CASSLVPGLNTGELFF. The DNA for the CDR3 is TGCGCCAGCAGCTTGGTGCCGGGACTTAACACCGGGGAGCTGTTTTTT. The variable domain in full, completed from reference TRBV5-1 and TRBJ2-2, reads KAGVTQTPRYLIKTRGQQVTLSCSPISGHRSVSWYQQTPGQGLQFLFEYFSETQRNKGNFPGRFSGRQFSNSRSEMNVSTLELGDSALYLCASSLVPGLNTGELFFGEGSRLTVL.